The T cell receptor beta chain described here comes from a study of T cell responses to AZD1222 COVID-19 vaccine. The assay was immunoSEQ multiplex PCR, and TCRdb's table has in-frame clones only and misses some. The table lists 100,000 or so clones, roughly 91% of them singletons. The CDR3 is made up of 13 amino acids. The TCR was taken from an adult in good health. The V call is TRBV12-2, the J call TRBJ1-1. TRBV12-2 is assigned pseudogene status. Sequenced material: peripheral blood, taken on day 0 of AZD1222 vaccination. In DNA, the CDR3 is TGTGCAAGTCGCTTAAACCTCTTGGGTGAAGCTTTCTTT. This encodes CASRLNLLGEAFF.